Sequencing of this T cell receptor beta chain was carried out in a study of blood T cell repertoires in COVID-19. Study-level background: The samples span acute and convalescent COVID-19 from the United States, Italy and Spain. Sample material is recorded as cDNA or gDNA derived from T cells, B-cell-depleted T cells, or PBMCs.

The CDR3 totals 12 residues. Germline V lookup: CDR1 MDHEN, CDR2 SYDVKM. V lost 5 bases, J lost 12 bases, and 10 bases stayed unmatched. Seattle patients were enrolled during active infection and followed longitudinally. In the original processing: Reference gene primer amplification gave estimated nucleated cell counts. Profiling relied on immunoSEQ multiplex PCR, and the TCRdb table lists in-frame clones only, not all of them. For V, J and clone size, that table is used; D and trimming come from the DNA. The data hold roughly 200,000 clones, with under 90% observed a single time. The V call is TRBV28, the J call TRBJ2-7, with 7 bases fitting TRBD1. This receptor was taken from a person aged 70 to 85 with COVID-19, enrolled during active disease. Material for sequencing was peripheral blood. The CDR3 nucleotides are TGTGCCAGCAGTGAGCTGTCGGGACAGTTGTACTTC. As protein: CASSELSGQLYF.